A selection of T cell receptor beta chains follows, all from one sample in a study of cytomegalovirus exposure and HLA in healthy donors. Profiled with immunoSEQ multiplex PCR; TCRdb holds only in-frame clones, not every one. This sample contains 130,000 to 150,000 clones. The specimen was PBMCs. These receptors were collected from a woman in her forties or fifties in good health and CMV-seronegative. Both conserved end residues are part of each CDR3. The order of the fields is V gene, J gene, D gene, CDR3 protein, CDR3 DNA. D genes are given only for firm matches.

TRBV5-1	TRBJ2-3	TRBD2	CASSSVAGGPDTQYF	TGCGCCAGCAGCTCAGTAGCGGGAGGCCCAGATACGCAGTATTTT
TRBV4-1	TRBJ1-3	NA	CASSLLPMSRSGNTIYF	TGCGCCAGCAGCCTACTCCCTATGTCCCGGTCTGGAAACACCATATATTTT
TRBV10-3	TRBJ2-2	TRBD2	CAISAGLAGEGTGELFF	TGTGCCATCAGTGCGGGACTAGCGGGAGAGGGCACCGGGGAGCTGTTTTTT
TRBV19	TRBJ1-6	TRBD1	CASSISPGDRNSPLHF	TGTGCCAGTAGTATATCCCCTGGGGACAGAAATTCACCCCTCCACTTT
TRBV28	TRBJ2-1	TRBD2	CASSIAGSYNEQFF	TGTGCCAGCAGTATAGCGGGGTCCTACAATGAGCAGTTCTTC
TRBV7-8	TRBJ2-7	NA	CASSFLGRENYEQYF	TGTGCCAGCAGCTTTCTCGGGCGGGAAAACTACGAGCAGTACTTC
TRBV7-2	TRBJ2-1	TRBD2	CASSFSGPGNEQFF	TGTGCCAGCAGTTTTAGCGGGCCCGGGAATGAGCAGTTCTTC
TRBV27	TRBJ2-7	NA	CASSIQGEVLEYEQYF	TGTGCCAGCAGTATCCAGGGGGAGGTTCTTGAGTACGAGCAGTACTTC
TRBV28	TRBJ1-3	NA	CASSYQASGGGNTIYF	TGTGCCAGCAGTTACCAAGCGTCGGGAGGCGGAAACACCATATATTTT
TRBV6-5	TRBJ2-7	TRBD2	CASRPSGSMVQYF	TGTGCCAGCAGGCCTAGCGGGAGTATGGTGCAGTACTTC
TRBV30	TRBJ2-3	TRBD2	CAWRTSGGNTQYF	TGTGCCTGGCGGACTAGCGGGGGGAATACGCAGTATTTT
TRBV7-9	TRBJ2-4	NA	CASSPPVSTNIQYF	TGTGCCAGCAGTCCTCCGGTGTCCACAAACATTCAGTACTTC
TRBV28	TRBJ2-7	NA	CASSLWSGSYYEQYF	TGTGCCAGCAGTTTATGGTCAGGATCTTACTACGAGCAGTACTTC
TRBV7-9	TRBJ1-2	TRBD1	CASGYPRGRDYGYTF	TGTGCCAGCGGTTACCCCAGGGGGCGTGACTATGGCTACACCTTC
TRBV9	TRBJ2-6	TRBD1	CASSRGTGGSLSAHSGANVLTF	TGTGCCAGCAGCCGAGGGACAGGGGGCTCGCTATCCGCTCACTCTGGGGCCAACGTCCTGACTTTC
TRBV6-1	TRBJ2-5	TRBD1	CASSADTPGQGTPLETQYF	TGTGCCAGCAGTGCTGATACTCCGGGACAGGGGACCCCCTTGGAGACCCAGTACTTC
TRBV19	TRBJ1-5	NA	CASSLGLRTNQPQHF	TGTGCCAGTAGTCTCGGACTCAGGACCAATCAGCCCCAGCATTTT
TRBV6-5	TRBJ1-1	TRBD1	CASRRTGLKEAFF	TGTGCCAGCAGGCGGACAGGGCTCAAAGAAGCTTTCTTT
TRBV11-1	TRBJ2-2	TRBD1	CASSPYGRGTGTTGELFF	TGTGCCAGCAGTCCGTACGGCCGCGGGACAGGGACAACCGGGGAGCTGTTTTTT
TRBV30	TRBJ1-5	NA	CAWSVPGGVNQPQHF	TGTGCCTGGAGTGTACCAGGAGGGGTGAACCAGCCCCAGCATTTT
TRBV18	TRBJ2-7	NA	CASSPTSGIEQYF	TGTGCCAGCTCACCCACGTCCGGGATTGAGCAGTACTTC
TRBV27	TRBJ2-3	NA	CASTLGGRSTDTQYF	TGTGCCAGCACCTTGGGGGGGCGGAGCACAGATACGCAGTATTTT
TRBV30	TRBJ1-6	NA	CACVRSLDSPLHF	TGTGCCTGCGTTAGGAGTTTAGATTCACCCCTCCACTTT
TRBV19	TRBJ1-5	TRBD1	CASSLTGVGSNQPQHF	TGTGCCAGTAGTTTGACAGGGGTTGGTAGCAATCAGCCCCAGCATTTT
TRBV6-5	TRBJ2-7	TRBD1	CASSTRTGRSYEQYF	TGTGCCAGCAGCACACGGACAGGGCGCTCCTACGAGCAGTACTTC
TRBV11-3	TRBJ2-2	NA	CASSLVTGPTGELFF	TGTGCCAGCAGCTTAGTTACAGGGCCCACCGGGGAGCTGTTTTTT
TRBV6-5	TRBJ2-5	NA	CASSEQWVETQYF	TGTGCCAGCAGTGAACAGTGGGTGGAGACCCAGTACTTC
TRBV13	TRBJ2-5	NA	CASSRTGLGETQYF	TGTGCCAGCAGCCGAACGGGACTGGGGGAGACCCAGTACTTC
TRBV5-1	TRBJ2-1	NA	CASSLSPSDNEQFF	TGCGCCAGCAGCTTGTCGCCTAGCGATAATGAGCAGTTCTTC
TRBV15	TRBJ2-6	NA	CATSRGGAGANVLTF	TGTGCCACCAGCAGGGGGGGAGCTGGGGCCAACGTCCTGACTTTC
TRBV19	TRBJ2-2	NA	CASISTGELFF	TGTGCCAGTATATCCACCGGGGAGCTGTTTTTT
TRBV4-1	TRBJ2-3	TRBD2	CASSPLLAGNTDTQYF	TGCGCCAGCAGCCCGCTACTAGCGGGAAACACAGATACGCAGTATTTT
TRBV4-2	TRBJ2-7	TRBD1	CASSHDGTGLYEQYF	TGTGCCAGCAGCCATGACGGGACAGGGCTTTACGAGCAGTACTTC
TRBV28	TRBJ1-5	NA	CASSEPRQDNQPQHF	TGTGCCAGCAGCGAACCTCGACAGGACAATCAGCCCCAGCATTTT
TRBV28	TRBJ2-1	TRBD2	CASSLGLAGGTYNEQFF	TGTGCCAGCAGTTTAGGCTTGGCGGGAGGAACCTACAATGAGCAGTTCTTC
TRBV5-5	TRBJ2-5	NA	CASSWQGQETQYF	TGTGCCAGCAGCTGGCAGGGGCAAGAGACCCAGTACTTC
TRBV5-1	TRBJ1-4	TRBD1	CASSRGQGNEKLFF	TGCGCCAGCAGCCGCGGACAGGGTAATGAAAAACTGTTTTTT
TRBV15	TRBJ2-5	TRBD2	CATEKSGSVSGTQYF	TGTGCCACCGAGAAAAGCGGGAGCGTCTCGGGGACCCAGTACTTC
TRBV28	TRBJ1-5	NA	CASSLSYNQPQHF	TGTGCCAGCAGTTTATCCTACAATCAGCCCCAGCATTTT
TRBV6-1	TRBJ1-1	NA	CASSEATVRMNTEAFF	TGTGCCAGCAGTGAAGCGACAGTTCGCATGAACACTGAAGCTTTCTTT
TRBV15	TRBJ2-5	TRBD2	CATSAHPAGSGQETQYF	TGTGCCACCAGCGCCCACCCAGCGGGATCAGGACAAGAGACCCAGTACTTC
TRBV9	TRBJ1-1	TRBD1	CASSSRQGGNTEAFF	TGTGCCAGCAGCAGTCGGCAGGGGGGAAACACTGAAGCTTTCTTT
TRBV19	TRBJ1-2	TRBD1	CAIKDRANYGYTF	TGTGCCATCAAGGACAGGGCTAACTATGGCTACACCTTC
TRBV18	TRBJ2-5	TRBD1	CASSKDRGGEETQYF	TGTGCCAGCTCAAAAGACAGGGGGGGTGAGGAGACCCAGTACTTC
TRBV9	TRBJ1-1	NA	CASSGGKMNTEAFF	TGTGCCAGCAGCGGAGGAAAAATGAACACTGAAGCTTTCTTT
TRBV5-1	TRBJ2-1	NA	CASSFLRHETDEQFF	TGCGCCAGCAGCTTCTTGAGACACGAGACGGATGAGCAGTTCTTC
TRBV19	TRBJ2-2	TRBD1	CASSIAPGTGAGELFF	TGTGCCAGTAGTATAGCCCCCGGGACAGGGGCCGGGGAGCTGTTTTTT
TRBV25-1	TRBJ1-2	NA	CASSAGLYGYTF	TGTGCCAGCAGTGCCGGACTCTACGGCTACACCTTC
TRBV4-1	TRBJ1-5	NA	CASSRWVWGGEEGNQPQHF	TGCGCCAGCAGCCGATGGGTCTGGGGAGGGGAAGAGGGCAATCAGCCCCAGCATTTT